Sequencing of this TCR beta chain was carried out in a study of identical twins' blood T cells. The CDR3 spans 15 residues. Trimming removed 0 bases at V and 1 base at J, with 12 bases between. Germline values: CDR1 SQVTM, CDR2 ANQGSEA. This clonotype was seen repeatedly, ten times or more. The antigen remains undetermined. Overall study results and limits: Mainly, cloneset size products determined shared clonotypes, twins included.

TCRdb called the 5' RACE reads again in MiXCR, with one record for every CDR3 protein. Counted here are a few hundred thousand distinct CDR3 sequences, approximately 30% occurring once; the ten biggest clones make up around 5.6%. The three twin pairs were reared together, likely meeting the same infections. The genes are TRBV29-1 and TRBJ1-1; maybe TRBD1 (6 bases). Sequenced: PBMCs. The origin of this receptor is a woman aged 18 to 55 in good health. The DNA of the CDR3 is TGCAGCGTTGAAGACCCGGGACAAGAGAACACTGAAGCTTTCTTT. Translating gives CSVEDPGQENTEAFF.